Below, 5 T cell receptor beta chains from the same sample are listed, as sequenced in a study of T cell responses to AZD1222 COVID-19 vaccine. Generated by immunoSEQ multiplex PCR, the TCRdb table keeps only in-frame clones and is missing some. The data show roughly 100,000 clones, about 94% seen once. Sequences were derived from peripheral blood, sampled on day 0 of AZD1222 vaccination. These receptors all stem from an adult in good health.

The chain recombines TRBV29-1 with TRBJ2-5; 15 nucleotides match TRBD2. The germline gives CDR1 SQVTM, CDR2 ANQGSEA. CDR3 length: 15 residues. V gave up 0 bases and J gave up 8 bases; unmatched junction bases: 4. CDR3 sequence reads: CSVEDPGLAGGTQYF. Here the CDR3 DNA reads TGCAGCGTTGAAGATCCGGGACTAGCGGGGGGAACCCAGTACTTC.

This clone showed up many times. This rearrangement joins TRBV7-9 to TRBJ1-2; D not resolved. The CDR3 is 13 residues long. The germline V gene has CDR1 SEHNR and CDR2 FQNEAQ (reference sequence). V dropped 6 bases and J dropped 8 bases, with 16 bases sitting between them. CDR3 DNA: TGTGCCAGCAGTATTGGACTGTCCCAAGGCTACACCTTC. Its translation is CASSIGLSQGYTF.

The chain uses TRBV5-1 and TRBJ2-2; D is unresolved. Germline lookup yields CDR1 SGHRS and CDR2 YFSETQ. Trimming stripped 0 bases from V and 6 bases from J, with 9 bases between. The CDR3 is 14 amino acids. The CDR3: CASSLDGSSGELFF. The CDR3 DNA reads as TGCGCCAGCAGCTTGGATGGTAGCTCCGGGGAGCTGTTTTTT.

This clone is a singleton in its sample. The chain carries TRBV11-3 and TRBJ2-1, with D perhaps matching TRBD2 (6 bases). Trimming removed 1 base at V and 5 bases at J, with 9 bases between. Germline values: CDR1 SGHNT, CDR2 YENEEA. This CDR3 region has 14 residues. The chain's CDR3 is CASSLGGAHNEQFF. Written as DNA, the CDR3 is TGTGCCAGCAGCTTAGGCGGGGCCCACAATGAGCAGTTCTTC.

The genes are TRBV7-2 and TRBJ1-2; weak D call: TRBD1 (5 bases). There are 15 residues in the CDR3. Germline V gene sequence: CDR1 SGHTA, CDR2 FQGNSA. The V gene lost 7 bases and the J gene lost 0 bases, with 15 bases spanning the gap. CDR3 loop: CASTPTGRANYGYTF. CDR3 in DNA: TGTGCCAGCACCCCCACCGGCAGGGCTAACTATGGCTACACCTTC.